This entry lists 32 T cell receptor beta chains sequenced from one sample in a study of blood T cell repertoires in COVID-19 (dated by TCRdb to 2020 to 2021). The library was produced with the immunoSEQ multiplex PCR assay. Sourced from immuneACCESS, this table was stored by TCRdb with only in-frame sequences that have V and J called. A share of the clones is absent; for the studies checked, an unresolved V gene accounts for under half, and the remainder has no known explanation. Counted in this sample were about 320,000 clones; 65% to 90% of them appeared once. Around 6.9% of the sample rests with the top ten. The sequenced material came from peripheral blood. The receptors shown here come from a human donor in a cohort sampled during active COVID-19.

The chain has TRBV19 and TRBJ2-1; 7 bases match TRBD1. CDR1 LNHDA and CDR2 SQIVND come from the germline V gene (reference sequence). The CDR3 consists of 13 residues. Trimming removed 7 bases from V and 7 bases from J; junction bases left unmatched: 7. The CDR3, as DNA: TGTGCCAGTATCGGGCAGGGGGAGAATGAGCAGTTCTTC. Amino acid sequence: CASIGQGENEQFF.

The CDR3 loop is CASSFTGTVNTGELFF. The CDR3 coding sequence is TGTGCCAGCAGTTTTACCGGGACAGTCAACACCGGGGAGCTGTTTTTT. The chain carries TRBV6-5 and TRBJ2-2, with 7 bases fitting TRBD1. Trimming at V came to 4 bases and at J to 2 bases, leaving 7 bases not matched to a gene. This CDR3 has 16 residues. Germline V CDR1 and CDR2: MNHEY, SVGAGI.

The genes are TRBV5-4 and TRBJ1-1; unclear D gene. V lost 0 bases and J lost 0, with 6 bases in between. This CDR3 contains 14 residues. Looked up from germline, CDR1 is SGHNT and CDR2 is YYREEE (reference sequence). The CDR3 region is CASSLAVVNTEAFF. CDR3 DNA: TGTGCCAGCAGCTTGGCCGTAGTGAACACTGAAGCTTTCTTT.

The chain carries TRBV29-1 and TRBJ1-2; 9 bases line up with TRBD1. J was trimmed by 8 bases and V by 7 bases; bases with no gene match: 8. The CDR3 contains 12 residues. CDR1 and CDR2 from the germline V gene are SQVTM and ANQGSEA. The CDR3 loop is CSGEETGGGYTF. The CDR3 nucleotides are TGCAGCGGCGAGGAGACAGGGGGGGGCTACACCTTC.

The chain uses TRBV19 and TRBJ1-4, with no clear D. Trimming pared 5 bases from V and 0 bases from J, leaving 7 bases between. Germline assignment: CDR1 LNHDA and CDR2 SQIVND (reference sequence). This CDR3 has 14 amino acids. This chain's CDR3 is CASSVASTNEKLFF. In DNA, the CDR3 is TGTGCCAGTAGTGTAGCCTCAACTAATGAAAAACTGTTTTTT.

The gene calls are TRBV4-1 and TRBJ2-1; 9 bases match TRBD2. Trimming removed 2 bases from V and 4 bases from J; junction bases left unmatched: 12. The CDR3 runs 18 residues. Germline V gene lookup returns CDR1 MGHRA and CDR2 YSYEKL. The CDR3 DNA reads TGCGCCAGCAGCCAAAGGACGAAGTTAGCGGGGGATTACAATGAGCAGTTCTTC. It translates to CASSQRTKLAGDYNEQFF.

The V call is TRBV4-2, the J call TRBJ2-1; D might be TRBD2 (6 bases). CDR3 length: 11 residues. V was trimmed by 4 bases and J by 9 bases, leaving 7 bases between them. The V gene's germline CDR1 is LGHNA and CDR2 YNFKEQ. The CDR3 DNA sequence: TGTGCCAGCAGCCGGGGGGTTGAGCAGTTCTTC. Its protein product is CASSRGVEQFF.

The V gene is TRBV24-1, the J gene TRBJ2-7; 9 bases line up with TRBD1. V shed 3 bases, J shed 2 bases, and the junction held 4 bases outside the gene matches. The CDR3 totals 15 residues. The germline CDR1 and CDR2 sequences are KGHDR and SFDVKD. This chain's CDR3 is CATSDGTGYTYEQYF. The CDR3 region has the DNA TGTGCCACCAGTGATGGGACAGGGTATACCTACGAGCAGTACTTC.

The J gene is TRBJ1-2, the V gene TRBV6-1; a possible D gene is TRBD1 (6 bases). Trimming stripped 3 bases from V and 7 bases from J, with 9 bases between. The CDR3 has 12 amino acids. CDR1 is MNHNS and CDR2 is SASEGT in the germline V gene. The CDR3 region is CASSDTGIGYTF. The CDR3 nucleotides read TGTGCCAGCAGTGACACAGGGATTGGCTACACCTTC.

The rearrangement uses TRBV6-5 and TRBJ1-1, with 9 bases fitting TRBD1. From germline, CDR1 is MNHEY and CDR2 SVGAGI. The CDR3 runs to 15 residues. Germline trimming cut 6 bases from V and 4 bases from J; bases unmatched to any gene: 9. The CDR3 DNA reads TGTGCCAGCAGCGTGGACAGGGGTTACGGCACTGAAGCTTTCTTT. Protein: CASSVDRGYGTEAFF.

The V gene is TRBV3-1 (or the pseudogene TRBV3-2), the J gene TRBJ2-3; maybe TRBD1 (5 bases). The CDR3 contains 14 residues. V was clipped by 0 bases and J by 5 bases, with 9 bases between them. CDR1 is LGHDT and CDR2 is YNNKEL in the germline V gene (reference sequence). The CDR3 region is CASSQEARGDTQYF. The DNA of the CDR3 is TGTGCCAGCAGCCAAGAGGCTAGGGGAGATACGCAGTATTTT.

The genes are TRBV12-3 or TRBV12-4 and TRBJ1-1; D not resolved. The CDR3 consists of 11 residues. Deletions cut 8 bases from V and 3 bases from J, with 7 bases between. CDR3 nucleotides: TGTGCCAGCGGCATGTACACTGAAGCTTTCTTT. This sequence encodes CASGMYTEAFF.

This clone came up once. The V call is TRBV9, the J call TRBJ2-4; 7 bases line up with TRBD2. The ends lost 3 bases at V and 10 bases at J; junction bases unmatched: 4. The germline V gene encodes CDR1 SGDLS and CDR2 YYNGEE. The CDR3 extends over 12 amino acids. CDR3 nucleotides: TGTGCCAGCAGCGGGGAGGGCATAATTCAGTACTTC. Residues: CASSGEGIIQYF.

CDR3 sequence reads: CASSHAEGRIEAFF. CDR3 in DNA: TGTGCCAGCAGTCACGCGGAGGGGCGGATTGAAGCTTTCTTT. J is TRBJ1-1 and V is TRBV6-6; TRBD1 might be the D (5 bases). V shed 5 bases and J shed 7 bases, with 17 bases lying between them. Per the germline V gene, CDR1 is MNHNY and CDR2 is SVGAGI (reference sequence). This CDR3 is built from 14 residues.

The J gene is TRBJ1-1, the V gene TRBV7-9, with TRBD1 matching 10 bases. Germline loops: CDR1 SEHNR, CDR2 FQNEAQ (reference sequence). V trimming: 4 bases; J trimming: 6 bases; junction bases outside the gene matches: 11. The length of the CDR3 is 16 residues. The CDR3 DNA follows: TGTGCCAGCAGCTCATCGACAGGGGGCGCGGGCGCTGAAGCTTTCTTT. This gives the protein CASSSSTGGAGAEAFF.

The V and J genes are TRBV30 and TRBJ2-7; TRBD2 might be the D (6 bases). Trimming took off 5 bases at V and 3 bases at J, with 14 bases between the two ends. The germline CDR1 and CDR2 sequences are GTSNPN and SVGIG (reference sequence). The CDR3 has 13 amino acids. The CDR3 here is CAWGGTNNYEQYF. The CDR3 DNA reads TGTGCCTGGGGGGGGACCAATAACTACGAGCAGTACTTC.

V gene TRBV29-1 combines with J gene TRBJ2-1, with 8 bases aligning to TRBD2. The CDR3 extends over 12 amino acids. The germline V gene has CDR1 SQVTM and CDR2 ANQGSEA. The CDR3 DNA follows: TGCGGCGGGGGGCACCTATTGGATGAGCAGTTCTTC. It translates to CGGGHLLDEQFF.

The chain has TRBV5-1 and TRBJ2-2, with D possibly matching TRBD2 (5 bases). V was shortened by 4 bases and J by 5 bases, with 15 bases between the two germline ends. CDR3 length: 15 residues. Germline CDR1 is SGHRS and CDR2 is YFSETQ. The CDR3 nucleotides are TGCGCCAGCAGCCTGGGCGGACTTGAGACCGGGGAGCTGTTTTTT. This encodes CASSLGGLETGELFF.

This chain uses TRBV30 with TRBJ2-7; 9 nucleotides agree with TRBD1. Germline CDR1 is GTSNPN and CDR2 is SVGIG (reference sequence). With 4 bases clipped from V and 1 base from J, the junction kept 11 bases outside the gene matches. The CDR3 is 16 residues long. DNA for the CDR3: TGTGCCTGGATTAGTACCGCGGGACAGGGATCCTACGAGCAGTACTTC. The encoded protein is CAWISTAGQGSYEQYF.

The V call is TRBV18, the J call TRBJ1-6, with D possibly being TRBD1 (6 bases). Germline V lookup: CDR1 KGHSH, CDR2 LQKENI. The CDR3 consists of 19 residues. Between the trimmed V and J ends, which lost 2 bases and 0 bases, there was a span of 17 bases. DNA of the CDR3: TGTGCCAGCTCACCATCCTTCACAGGGAAAAGCTCCTATAATTCACCCCTCCACTTT. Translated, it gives CASSPSFTGKSSYNSPLHF.

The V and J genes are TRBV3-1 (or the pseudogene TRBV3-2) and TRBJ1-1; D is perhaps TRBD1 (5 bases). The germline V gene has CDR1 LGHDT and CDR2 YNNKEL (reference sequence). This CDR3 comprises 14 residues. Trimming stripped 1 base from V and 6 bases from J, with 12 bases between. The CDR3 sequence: CASSQVGGSPEAFF. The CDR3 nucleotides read TGTGCCAGCAGCCAAGTGGGGGGTAGCCCTGAAGCTTTCTTT.

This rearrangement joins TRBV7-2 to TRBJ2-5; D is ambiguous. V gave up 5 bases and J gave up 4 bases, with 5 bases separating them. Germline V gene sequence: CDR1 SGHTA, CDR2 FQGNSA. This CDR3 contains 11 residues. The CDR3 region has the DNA TGTGCCAGCAGCCCGAGAGAGACCCAGTACTTC. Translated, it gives CASSPRETQYF. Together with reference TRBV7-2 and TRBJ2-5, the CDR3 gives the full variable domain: GAGVSQSPSNKVTEKGKDVELRCDPISGHTALYWYRQSLGQGLEFLIYFQGNSAPDKSGLPSDRFSAERTGGSVSTLTIQRTQQEDSAVYLCASSPRETQYFGPGTRLLVL.

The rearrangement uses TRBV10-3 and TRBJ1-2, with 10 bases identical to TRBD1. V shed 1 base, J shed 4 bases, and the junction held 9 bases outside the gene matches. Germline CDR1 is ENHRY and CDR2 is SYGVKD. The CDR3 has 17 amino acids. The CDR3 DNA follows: TGTGCCATCAGTGAGTGGAGACAGGGGGCGAGTATCTATGGCTACACCTTC. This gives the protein CAISEWRQGASIYGYTF.

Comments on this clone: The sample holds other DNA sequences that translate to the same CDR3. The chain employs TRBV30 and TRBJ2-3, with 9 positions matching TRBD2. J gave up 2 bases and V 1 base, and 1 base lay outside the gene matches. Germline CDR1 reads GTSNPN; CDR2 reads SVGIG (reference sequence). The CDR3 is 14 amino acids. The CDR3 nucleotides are TGTGCCTGGAGTGCTAGCGGGAACACAGATACGCAGTATTTT. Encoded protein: CAWSASGNTDTQYF.

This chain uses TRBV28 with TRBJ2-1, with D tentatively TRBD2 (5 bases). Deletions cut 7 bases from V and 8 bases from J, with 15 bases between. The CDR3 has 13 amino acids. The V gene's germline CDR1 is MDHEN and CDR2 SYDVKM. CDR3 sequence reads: CASTLKVRDEQFF. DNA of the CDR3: TGTGCCAGCACCCTTAAGGTGCGGGATGAGCAGTTCTTC.

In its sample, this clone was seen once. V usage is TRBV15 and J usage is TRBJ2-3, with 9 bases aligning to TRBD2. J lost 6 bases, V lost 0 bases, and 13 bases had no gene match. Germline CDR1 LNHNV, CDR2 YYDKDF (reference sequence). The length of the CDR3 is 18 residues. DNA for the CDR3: TGTGCCACCAGCAGAGACTCTCGCGGGGGGGCGAGTAGGGATACGCAGTATTTT. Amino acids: CATSRDSRGGASRDTQYF.

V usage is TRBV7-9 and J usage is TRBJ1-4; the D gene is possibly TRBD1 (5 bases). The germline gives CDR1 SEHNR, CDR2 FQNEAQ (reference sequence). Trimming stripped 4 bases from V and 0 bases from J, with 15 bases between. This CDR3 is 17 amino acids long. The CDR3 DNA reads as TGTGCCAGCAGCTCCGCGACAGTTGCTGCAACTAATGAAAAACTGTTTTTT. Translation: CASSSATVAATNEKLFF.

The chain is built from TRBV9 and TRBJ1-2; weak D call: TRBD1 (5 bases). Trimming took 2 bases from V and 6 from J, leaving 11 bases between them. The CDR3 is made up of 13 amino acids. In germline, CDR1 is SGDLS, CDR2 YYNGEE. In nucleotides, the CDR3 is TGTGCCAGCAGCGTTTACACGGGGGATGGCTACACCTTC. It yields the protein CASSVYTGDGYTF.

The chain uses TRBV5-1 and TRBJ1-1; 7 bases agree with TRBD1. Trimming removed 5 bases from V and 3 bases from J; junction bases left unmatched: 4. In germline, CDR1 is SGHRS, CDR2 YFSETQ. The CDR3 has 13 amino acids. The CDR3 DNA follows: TGCGCCAGCAGGATAGGGGGCTACACTGAAGCTTTCTTT. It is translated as CASRIGGYTEAFF.

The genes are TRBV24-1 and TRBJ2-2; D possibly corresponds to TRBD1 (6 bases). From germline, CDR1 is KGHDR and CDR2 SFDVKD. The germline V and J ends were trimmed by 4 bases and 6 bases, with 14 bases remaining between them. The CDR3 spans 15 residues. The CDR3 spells CATSEPLRGSGELFF. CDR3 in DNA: TGTGCCACCAGTGAGCCTCTCAGGGGATCCGGGGAGCTGTTTTTT.

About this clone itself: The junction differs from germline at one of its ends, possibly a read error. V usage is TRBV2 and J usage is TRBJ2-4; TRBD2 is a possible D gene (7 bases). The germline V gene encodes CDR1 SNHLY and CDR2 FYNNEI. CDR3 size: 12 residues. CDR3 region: CASSEDGGRGNF. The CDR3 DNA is TGTGCCAGCAGTGAAGACGGGGGGCGCGGGAACTTC.

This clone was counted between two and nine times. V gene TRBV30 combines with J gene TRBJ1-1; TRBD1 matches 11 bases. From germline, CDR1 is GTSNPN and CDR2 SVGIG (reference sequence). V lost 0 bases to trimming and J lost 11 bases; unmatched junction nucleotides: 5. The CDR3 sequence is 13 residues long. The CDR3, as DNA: TGTGCCTGGAGTGTGTGGGACAGGGGGGAGGCTTTCTTT. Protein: CAWSVWDRGEAFF.